What follows are 2 T cell receptor beta chains derived from one specimen sequenced in a study of blood T cells in healthy people across ages. Primed by a sample-barcoded 5' primer and a J-beta primer mix, a second PCR proceeded for about 6 to 11 cycles. A single record per CDR3 protein comes from TCRdb applying MiXCR to the 5' RACE reads. In the table there are roughly 800,000 distinct CDR3 sequences, 20% to 30% of which are singletons. These data also formed part of another study, on T cells of mothers and their children.

Source material: blood. Receptor source: a boy aged 5-17 years in good health.

This clonotype was seen at least ten times. V gene TRBV29-1 combines with J gene TRBJ2-5, with TRBD1 matching over 8 bases. V shed 6 bases and J 7 bases; nucleotides not matched to a gene: 13. Germline V gene data show CDR1 as SQVTM and CDR2 as ANQGSEA. CDR3 length: 14 amino acids. CDR3 nucleotide sequence: TGCAGCGTATCCCCGGACAGGGATTTCGGGACCCAGTACTTC. Translated, it gives CSVSPDRDFGTQYF.

The table lists this clonotype with a few counts. V usage is TRBV14 and J usage is TRBJ1-2, with no clear D. The CDR3 is 12 amino acids. V dropped 6 bases and J dropped 4 bases, with 9 bases sitting between them. Germline CDR1 reads SGHDN; CDR2 reads FVKESK. For the CDR3, the DNA is TGTGCCAGCAGTCAGCTTAGCTATGGCTACACCTTC. Its translation: CASSQLSYGYTF.